One and the same sample provided the 30 T cell receptor beta chains below, sequenced in a study of blood T cell repertoires in COVID-19 (dated by TCRdb to 2020 to 2022). Libraries came from the immunoSEQ multiplex PCR assay. The clones in this table, taken by TCRdb from immuneACCESS, are in-frame only. Not every clone is retained; where verified, under half of the shortfall comes from an unresolved V gene, and the cause of the rest is unknown. Across this sample there are approximately 170,000 clones, with approximately 82% seen only once. The top ten clones comprise 13% of the sample. The source material was peripheral blood. Receptor source: a man between 65 and 79 years old who had recovered from COVID-19.

This clone was recorded once. The genes are TRBV11-3 and TRBJ2-1; D remains ambiguous. The V and J ends lost 3 bases and 5 bases respectively, with 11 bases between them. CDR1 is SGHNT and CDR2 is YENEEA in the germline V gene. The CDR3 is 14 residues long. In DNA form, the CDR3 reads TGTGCCAGCAGCTTCAGGTCGAAGGACAATGAGCAGTTCTTC. Translation gives CASSFRSKDNEQFF.

This clone occurred once. This chain connects TRBV7-9 to TRBJ2-3; 9 bases line up with TRBD1. This CDR3 region has 15 residues. With 4 bases clipped from V and 1 base from J, the junction kept 3 bases outside the gene matches. CDR1 is SEHNR and CDR2 is FQNEAQ in the germline V gene (reference sequence). CDR3 sequence reads: CASSSDRGGTDTQYF. Written as DNA, the CDR3 is TGTGCCAGCAGCTCGGACAGGGGTGGCACAGATACGCAGTATTTT.

V is TRBV2 and J is TRBJ2-3, with TRBD2 identical over 7 bases. Losses at the gene ends were 6 bases for V and 1 base for J; bases not matched to a gene: 7. CDR1 and CDR2 (germline): SNHLY, FYNNEI. CDR3 length equals 15 residues. CDR3 region: CASRGPSGGTDTQYF. The CDR3 region has the DNA TGTGCCAGCAGAGGCCCAAGCGGGGGCACAGATACGCAGTATTTT. The full variable domain, with the rest looked up from reference TRBV2 and TRBJ2-3, is EPEVTQTPSHQVTQMGQEVILRCVPISNHLYFYWYRQILGQKVEFLVSFYNNEISEKSEIFDDQFSVERPDGSNFTLKIRSTKLEDSAMYFCASRGPSGGTDTQYFGPGTRLTVL.

The chain links TRBV27 to TRBJ1-2; D is possibly TRBD1 (5 bases). From germline, CDR1 is MNHEY and CDR2 SMNVEV (reference sequence). This CDR3 spans 14 amino acids. The ends were cut back, 4 bases at V and 8 bases at J, with 17 bases in the middle. CDR3: CASSSSQAAGGYTF. The CDR3 DNA is TGTGCCAGCAGTTCCTCACAGGCCGCGGGGGGCTACACCTTC.

J is TRBJ2-7 and V is TRBV7-8; D might be TRBD2 (6 bases). CDR3 size: 15 residues. Germline loops: CDR1 SGHVS, CDR2 FQNEAQ. Deletions cut 0 bases from V and 2 bases from J, with 11 bases between. CDR3 amino acids: CASSLAGGVTYEQYF. As DNA, the CDR3 is TGTGCCAGCAGCTTAGCTGGCGGGGTAACCTACGAGCAGTACTTC.

This clone was detected once. The chain links TRBV28 to TRBJ2-1; 8 bases align to TRBD2. V lost 11 bases and J lost 3; bases outside the gene matches: 9. CDR3 length: 14 amino acids. The germline CDR1 and CDR2 sequences are MDHEN and SYDVKM. CDR3 loop: CAAHPGTSYNEQFF. CDR3 nucleotides: TGTGCCGCACACCCCGGGACTAGCTACAATGAGCAGTTCTTC.

The chain combines TRBV4-3 with TRBJ1-2; TRBD1 might be the D (5 bases). V was pared by 1 base and J by 7 bases, with 13 bases between. Germline V gene sequence: CDR1 LGHNA, CDR2 YSLEER. CDR3 length equals 14 residues. The CDR3 sequence: CASSQGEGLAGYTF. CDR3 coding DNA: TGCGCCAGCAGCCAAGGGGAGGGGCTGGCTGGCTACACCTTC.

The rearrangement links TRBV18 to TRBJ2-5, with D perhaps matching TRBD1 (5 bases). CDR3 length equals 14 residues. The V gene lost 3 bases and the J gene lost 5 bases, with 13 bases spanning the gap. Germline V gives CDR1 KGHSH, CDR2 LQKENI. The CDR3, as DNA: TGTGCCAGCTCACCCCCCGGACATAGTGAGACCCAGTACTTC. Its protein is CASSPPGHSETQYF.

This clone was seen ten or more times. V is TRBV9 and J is TRBJ1-2, with D possibly matching TRBD1 (5 bases). The CDR3 extends over 16 amino acids. V was shortened by 3 bases and J by 1 base, with 16 bases between the two germline ends. In germline, CDR1 is SGDLS, CDR2 YYNGEE. The CDR3 DNA reads TGTGCCAGCAGCGACTTAGACAGCTGGAATAACTATGGCTACACCTTC. Its protein product is CASSDLDSWNNYGYTF.

V and J are TRBV5-1 and TRBJ1-6; the D is unclear. V was shortened by 0 bases and J by 5 bases, with 9 bases between the two germline ends. The CDR3 is 15 amino acids. Germline CDR1 reads SGHRS; CDR2 reads YFSETQ. The DNA for the CDR3 is TGCGCCAGCAGCTTGGTACCCGCAGATAATTCACCCCTCCACTTT. It translates to CASSLVPADNSPLHF.

The rearrangement links TRBV7-2 to TRBJ2-1, with a tentative D call TRBD1 (6 bases). V lost 5 bases and J lost 2, with 16 bases in between. There are 16 residues in the CDR3. From germline, CDR1 is SGHTA and CDR2 FQGNSA. The CDR3 region is CASSPAPRGAYNEQFF. The DNA for the CDR3 is TGTGCCAGCAGCCCCGCGCCCAGGGGAGCCTACAATGAGCAGTTCTTC.

This chain uses TRBV10-3 with TRBJ2-1, with 15 bases aligning to TRBD2. The CDR3 sequence is 17 residues long. Unmatched junction bases numbered 6, after V lost 2 bases and J lost 7 bases. Germline V gene sequence: CDR1 ENHRY, CDR2 SYGVKD. The CDR3 sequence is CAISELKGLAGGNEQFF. Written as DNA, the CDR3 is TGTGCCATCAGTGAGCTTAAGGGACTAGCGGGAGGTAATGAGCAGTTCTTC.

The chain joins TRBV6-6 to TRBJ2-5; no reliable D call. The V and J ends lost 2 bases and 2 bases respectively, with 6 bases between them. Germline-derived CDR1 and CDR2 are MNHNY and SVGAGI (reference sequence). This CDR3 is built from 13 residues. The CDR3: CASSYGRQETQYF. The DNA of the CDR3 is TGTGCCAGCAGTTACGGGCGACAAGAGACCCAGTACTTC.

The chain has TRBV5-6 and TRBJ1-2; D call uncertain. Trimming took 4 bases from V and 3 from J, leaving 10 bases between them. CDR1 and CDR2 (germline): SGHDT, YYEEEE. This CDR3 contains 13 residues. The chain's CDR3 is CASSPGQHYGYTF. CDR3 nucleotide sequence: TGTGCCAGCAGCCCAGGCCAGCACTATGGCTACACCTTC.

J is TRBJ2-7 and V is TRBV27; tentatively, D is TRBD2 (7 bases). From germline, CDR1 is MNHEY and CDR2 SMNVEV (reference sequence). V dropped 5 bases and J dropped 4 bases, with 15 bases sitting between them. CDR3 length: 14 amino acids. CDR3 nucleotides: TGTGCCAGCAGTCGGGGGGCGGGAGTTTACGAGCAGTACTTC. It is translated as CASSRGAGVYEQYF.

This clone was seen only a few times. The chain employs TRBV2 and TRBJ1-3; D uncertain. Trimming cost V 4 bases and J 3 bases, with 10 bases left between them. Germline CDR1 and CDR2: SNHLY and FYNNEI. The CDR3 is 14 residues long. The CDR3 coding sequence is TGTGCCAGCAGTGGGCTCCCTGATGGAAACACCATATATTTT. Amino acid sequence: CASSGLPDGNTIYF.

This chain connects TRBV4-1 to TRBJ2-7, with 14 bases aligning to TRBD2. From germline, CDR1 is MGHRA and CDR2 YSYEKL. With 4 bases clipped from V and 1 base from J, the junction kept 3 bases outside the gene matches. The CDR3 is 16 amino acids. Written as DNA, the CDR3 is TGCGCCAGCAGCCCGCGACTAGCGGGGGGGTCCTACGAGCAGTACTTC. Its translation: CASSPRLAGGSYEQYF.

The sample holds a few counts of this clone. The V and J genes are TRBV7-9 and TRBJ2-7; 10 nucleotides align to TRBD2. Germline CDR1 is SEHNR and CDR2 is FQNEAQ (reference sequence). The V and J ends lost 5 bases and 5 bases, in that order; junction bases with no gene match: 12. This CDR3 spans 16 amino acids. The CDR3 sequence is CASSPLAAGGLNEQYF. CDR3 in DNA: TGTGCCAGCAGCCCCCTAGCAGCGGGAGGGCTCAACGAGCAGTACTTC.

This chain joins TRBV7-8 and TRBJ1-5; TRBD1 matches at 7 bases. Germline CDR1 reads SGHVS; CDR2 reads FQNEAQ. CDR3 size: 15 residues. Trimming cost V 5 bases and J 2 bases; bases outside gene matches: 6. The CDR3 loop is CASSKRTGGNQPQHF. The DNA for the CDR3 is TGTGCCAGCAGCAAACGTACAGGGGGCAATCAGCCCCAGCATTTT.

This clone was seen only once. The chain is built from TRBV6-2 or TRBV6-3 and TRBJ2-3; 7 positions agree with TRBD1. Germline CDR1 and CDR2: MNHEY and SVGEGT. V gave up 4 bases and J gave up 2 bases; unmatched junction bases: 15. The length of the CDR3 is 18 residues. CDR3 sequence reads: CASSFERRTGSLTDTQYF. The DNA of the CDR3 is TGTGCCAGCAGTTTCGAACGACGGACAGGCAGCCTCACAGATACGCAGTATTTT.

The chain joins TRBV11-2 to TRBJ2-3; D is unclear. The CDR3 totals 12 residues. Between the trimmed V and J ends, which lost 5 bases and 6 bases, there was a span of 9 bases. CDR1 SGHAT and CDR2 FQNNGV come from the germline V gene. DNA of the CDR3: TGTGCCAGCAGCGCTACCCGGGATACGCAGTATTTT. Amino acids: CASSATRDTQYF.

The chain links TRBV5-1 to TRBJ2-7, with 10 bases aligning to TRBD1. Germline values: CDR1 SGHRS, CDR2 YFSETQ. V shed 4 bases and J 6 bases; nucleotides not matched to a gene: 10. CDR3 length: 15 amino acids. This chain's CDR3 is CASSPRQGAVSEQYF. For the CDR3, the DNA is TGCGCCAGCAGCCCCAGACAGGGGGCGGTTAGCGAGCAGTACTTC.

Only a few counts were recorded for this clone. V usage is TRBV6-5 and J usage is TRBJ1-4; D is perhaps TRBD1 (6 bases). The CDR3 loop spans 14 amino acids. Trimming removed 3 bases from V and 6 bases from J, with 11 bases in between. Germline CDR1 MNHEY, CDR2 SVGAGI. The CDR3 DNA reads as TGTGCCAGCAGTTATGGGCAGGGGTATGAAAAACTGTTTTTT. Its protein product is CASSYGQGYEKLFF.

The V call is TRBV10-1, the J call TRBJ1-2; 7 nucleotides agree with TRBD1. The V gene end was trimmed by 6 bases and the J gene end by 0 bases; junction bases not matched to a gene: 7. Germline V gives CDR1 WNHNN, CDR2 SYGVQD (reference sequence). The CDR3 spans 15 residues. The DNA for the CDR3 is TGCGCCAGCAGATATGACAGGGAAGCTAACTATGGCTACACCTTC. It specifies CASRYDREANYGYTF.

The chain carries TRBV19 and TRBJ1-2; 10 bases line up with TRBD1. The ends lost 6 bases at V and 6 bases at J; junction bases unmatched: 10. The CDR3 extends over 15 amino acids. The germline CDR1 and CDR2 sequences are LNHDA and SQIVND (reference sequence). The CDR3 here is CASSRQGAGIHGYTF. The DNA for the CDR3 is TGTGCCAGTAGCCGACAGGGGGCGGGAATCCATGGCTACACCTTC.

The V and J genes are TRBV10-3 and TRBJ1-5, with 7 bases lining up with TRBD1. V was pared by 8 bases and J by 1 base, with 2 bases of the junction left unmatched. This CDR3 is built from 13 residues. Germline V gene data show CDR1 as ENHRY and CDR2 as SYGVKD. The CDR3 bases are TGTGCCATCGGGGGACAGAGCAATCAGCCCCAGCATTTT. Amino acid sequence: CAIGGQSNQPQHF.

V gene TRBV25-1 combines with J gene TRBJ2-1, with 8 bases fitting TRBD2. The V gene's germline CDR1 is MGHDK and CDR2 SYGVNS. J lost 5 bases, V lost 6 bases, and 6 bases had no gene match. This CDR3 is built from 14 residues. DNA for the CDR3: TGTGCCAGCAGGTTGGGCGGGAGGAACAATGAGCAGTTCTTC. Protein sequence: CASRLGGRNNEQFF.

The chain has TRBV27 and TRBJ2-4; 8 nucleotides match TRBD2. Trimming at V came to 5 bases and at J to 8 bases, leaving 2 bases not matched to a gene. The CDR3 consists of 12 residues. In germline, CDR1 is MNHEY, CDR2 SMNVEV (reference sequence). In DNA form, the CDR3 reads TGTGCCAGCAGTCCCGGGAGGGACATTCAGTACTTC. Its translation is CASSPGRDIQYF.

This chain uses TRBV7-6 with TRBJ2-1; 9 positions match TRBD2. There are 19 residues in the CDR3. The junction had 13 bases not matched to a gene; V was cut back by 4 bases and J by 0 bases. CDR1 and CDR2 from the germline V gene are SGHVS and FNYEAQ. CDR3 DNA sequence: TGTGCCAGCAGCTACAGGGGAGCGGGAGGCCCAAGCTCCTACAATGAGCAGTTCTTC. It yields the protein CASSYRGAGGPSSYNEQFF.

The gene calls are TRBV6-5 and TRBJ1-5; the match to TRBD1 covers 7 bases. Trimming cost V 2 bases and J 2 bases; bases outside gene matches: 3. The length of the CDR3 is 15 residues. Germline-derived CDR1 and CDR2 are MNHEY and SVGAGI. This chain's CDR3 is CASSYVDRGNQPQHF. CDR3 DNA sequence: TGTGCCAGCAGTTACGTTGACAGGGGCAATCAGCCCCAGCATTTT.